This T cell receptor beta chain comes out of a study of vaccination effects on CD4 cells after COVID-19. Study-level points and caveats: Late in the post-vaccination period, infection-induced and vaccine-induced clones underwent marked clonal contraction.

J gave up 3 bases and V 11 bases, and 9 bases lay outside the gene matches. The CDR3 runs 14 residues. Germline values: CDR1 MNHEY, CDR2 SVGAGI. Some clones are missing from TCRdb's copy, which holds only in-frame ones; the method was immunoSEQ multiplex PCR. Counted here are approximately 37,000 clones, about 70% occurring once; the ten biggest clones make up more than 7.5%. CD4+ T cell isolation took place after more than eight days of culture. BNT162b2 vaccine or mRNA-1273 vaccine was given to participants in two doses. Nucleocapsid antibody tests were negative, and the vaccine recipients had no prior SARS-CoV-2 infection. A half-medium replacement with IL-2 medium was carried out on days 3 and 7. Concerning this clone itself: What it recognizes is unknown.

The rearrangement uses TRBV6-5 and TRBJ2-3, with 9 positions matching TRBD2. This TCR derives from a human donor who received a COVID-19 vaccine. The sample was CD4+ T cells from PBMCs cultured without peptide, taken after COVID-19 vaccination. CDR3 residues: CASGSGRITDTQYF. DNA for the CDR3: TGTGCCTCCGGGAGCGGGAGGATTACAGATACGCAGTATTTT.